This TCR beta chain was sequenced during a study of blood T cell repertoires in COVID-19. Study as a whole: Whether acute or convalescent, the COVID-19 samples came from the United States, Italy and Spain. The analysed material was cDNA or gDNA that came from T cells, B-cell-depleted T cells, or PBMCs.

This CDR3 has 13 residues. CDR1 is SEHNR, CDR2 FQNEAQ, per germline (reference sequence). Trimming cost V 5 bases and J 8 bases, with 15 bases left between them. A single count supports this clone. Source study methods: Amplification of reference gene primers provided the estimated nucleated cell counts. Assay used: immunoSEQ multiplex PCR; TCRdb lists only in-frame clones, some missing. The V and J calls and the clone size are those of that table, but D and trimming were determined from the DNA. The sample includes about 36,000 clones, about 85% of them seen just once. J is TRBJ1-2 and V is TRBV7-9, with D unresolved. Sequencing used peripheral blood. This sequence was found in a human donor in a cohort sampled during active COVID-19. This CDR3 reads CASSRPQVVGYTF. CDR3 bases: TGTGCCAGCAGCCGACCTCAGGTGGTCGGCTACACCTTC.